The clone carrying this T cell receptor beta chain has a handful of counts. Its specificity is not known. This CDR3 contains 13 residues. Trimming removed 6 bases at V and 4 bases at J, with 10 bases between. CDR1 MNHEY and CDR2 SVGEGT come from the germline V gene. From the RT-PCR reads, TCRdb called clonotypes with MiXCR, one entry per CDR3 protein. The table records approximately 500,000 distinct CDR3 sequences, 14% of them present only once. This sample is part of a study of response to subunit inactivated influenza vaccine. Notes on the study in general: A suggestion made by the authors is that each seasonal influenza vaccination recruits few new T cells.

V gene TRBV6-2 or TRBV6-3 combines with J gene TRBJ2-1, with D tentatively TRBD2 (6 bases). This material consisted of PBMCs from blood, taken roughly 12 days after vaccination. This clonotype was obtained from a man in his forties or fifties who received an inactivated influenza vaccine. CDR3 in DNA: TGTGCCAGCAGCAAGACTAGTTACAATGAGCAGTTCTTC. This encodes CASSKTSYNEQFF.